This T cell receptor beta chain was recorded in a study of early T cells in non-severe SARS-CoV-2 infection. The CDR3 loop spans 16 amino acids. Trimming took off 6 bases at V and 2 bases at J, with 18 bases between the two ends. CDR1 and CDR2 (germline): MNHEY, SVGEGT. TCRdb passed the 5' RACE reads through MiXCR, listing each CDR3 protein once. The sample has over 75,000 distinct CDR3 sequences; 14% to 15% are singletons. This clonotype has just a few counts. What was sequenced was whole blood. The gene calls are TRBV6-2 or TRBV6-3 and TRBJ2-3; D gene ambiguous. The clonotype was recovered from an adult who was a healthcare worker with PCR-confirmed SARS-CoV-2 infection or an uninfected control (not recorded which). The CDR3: CASSPLPAYLTDTQYF. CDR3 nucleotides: TGTGCCAGCAGCCCATTACCTGCCTACCTCACAGATACGCAGTATTTT.